This T cell receptor (beta chain) was identified during a study of blood T cells in healthy people across ages. Overall study results and limits: Getting older went along with TCR beta diversity per million T cells dropping roughly linearly.

CDR3 length: 13 amino acids. From germline, CDR1 is SGHTA and CDR2 FQGNSA. V was pared by 5 bases and J by 5 bases, with 10 bases between. Isolated PBMCs totaled at least 7 million in each sample. A second about 6 to 11 cycle PCR used barcoded and J-beta primers. Every cDNA molecule carried a tag from a template-switch adaptor bearing 12 random nucleotides. TCRdb processed the 5' RACE reads anew with MiXCR; each CDR3 protein has one entry. The sample shows around 800,000 distinct CDR3 sequences, around 43% of them seen only once. This clonotype was counted only a few times. Its specificity is unknown. The sequenced sample was blood. This rearrangement joins TRBV7-2 to TRBJ2-1; no clear D gene. The sequence was collected from a man in his 60s in good health. CDR3 amino acids: CASSPAFNNEQFF. The CDR3 nucleotides are TGTGCCAGCAGCCCGGCCTTCAACAATGAGCAGTTCTTC.